The next 4 T cell receptor beta chains were all read from a single sample in a study of blood T cell repertoires in COVID-19. Using immunoSEQ multiplex PCR, the repertoire was profiled, and TCRdb retains in-frame clones only, with some absent. The table records under 250,000 clones, about 86% of them present only once. The sequencing sample was made of PBMCs or T cells enriched from blood (not recorded which). All receptors come from a woman aged 45-65 years with acute COVID-19.

The V call is TRBV30, the J call TRBJ1-6, with D maybe TRBD1 (5 bases). The CDR3 has 12 residues. The V gene's germline CDR1 is GTSNPN and CDR2 SVGIG (reference sequence). Trimming stripped 5 bases from V and 14 bases from J, with 16 bases between. CDR3 bases: TGTGCCTGGGGTCTGCCGACGGGGGCCCTCCACTTT. Protein: CAWGLPTGALHF.

The chain joins TRBV6-5 to TRBJ1-1; D is uncertain. The germline gives CDR1 MNHEY, CDR2 SVGAGI. The CDR3 sequence is 11 residues long. V was pared by 10 bases and J by 7 bases, with 13 bases between. Here the CDR3 DNA reads TGTGCCACCATCGTAACATTTGAAGCTTTCTTT. It encodes CATIVTFEAFF.

This clone has more than one count but fewer than ten. J is TRBJ2-1 and V is TRBV7-2, with TRBD2 as a possible D gene (7 bases). Per the germline V gene, CDR1 is SGHTA and CDR2 is FQGNSA. The germline V and J ends were trimmed by 2 bases and 2 bases, with 13 bases remaining between them. CDR3 length: 16 amino acids. The CDR3 region is CASSLIEGGAYNEQFF. CDR3 sequence (DNA): TGTGCCAGCAGCTTAATCGAGGGGGGGGCCTACAATGAGCAGTTCTTC.

J is TRBJ2-3 and V is TRBV27, with 16 bases matching TRBD2. This CDR3 is built from 19 residues. Trimming at V came to 4 bases and at J to 4 bases, leaving 11 bases not matched to a gene. The germline CDR1 and CDR2 sequences are MNHEY and SMNVEV (reference sequence). CDR3 in amino acids: CASSSFLGTSGRASDTQYF. CDR3 DNA: TGTGCCAGCAGTTCCTTCCTAGGGACTAGCGGGAGGGCCTCAGATACGCAGTATTTT.